A single sample is the source of the 15 T cell receptor beta chains below, sequenced in a study of T cell responses to AZD1222 COVID-19 vaccine. Libraries were prepared by immunoSEQ multiplex PCR; TCRdb keeps only in-frame clonotypes and omits some of them. The data hold about 150,000 clones, with 90% to 95% observed a single time. This specimen consisted of peripheral blood, obtained 28 days after the second AZD1222 dose. These receptors were taken from an adult who received the AZD1222 COVID-19 vaccine.

In this sample, this clone turned up once. This sequence joins TRBV5-4 and TRBJ2-7; TRBD1 matches at 7 bases. Germline assignment: CDR1 SGHNT and CDR2 YYREEE (reference sequence). CDR3 length: 15 amino acids. Trimming at V came to 4 bases and at J to 2 bases, leaving 9 bases not matched to a gene. CDR3 in DNA: TGTGCCAGCAGCCCCAGGGGGAAAGGGGCCTACGAGCAGTACTTC. Protein: CASSPRGKGAYEQYF.

V usage is TRBV12-5 and J usage is TRBJ2-7, with D possibly being TRBD2 (6 bases). The V gene's germline CDR1 is LGHNT and CDR2 FRNRAP. The CDR3 contains 13 residues. Deletions cut 6 bases from V and 7 bases from J, with 16 bases between. The chain's CDR3 is CASGPGTGDEQYF. CDR3 coding DNA: TGTGCTAGTGGCCCGGGGACGGGAGATGAGCAGTACTTC.

This clone has a single count. The chain uses TRBV11-2 and TRBJ2-7; TRBD2 is a possible D gene (7 bases). The CDR3 length is 14 residues. CDR1 is SGHAT and CDR2 is FQNNGV in the germline V gene. Trimming removed 5 bases from V and 7 bases from J, with 18 bases in between. The CDR3 region has the DNA TGTGCCAGCAGCGATTTTGGGGGGGCTCGTGAGCAGTACTTC. This gives the protein CASSDFGGAREQYF. The full variable domain, with the rest looked up from reference TRBV11-2 and TRBJ2-7, is EAGVAQSPRYKIIEKRQSVAFWCNPISGHATLYWYQQILGQGPKLLIQFQNNGVVDDSQLPKDRFSAERLKGVDSTLKIQPAKLEDSAVYLCASSDFGGAREQYFGPGTRLTVT.

This chain uses TRBV4-1 with TRBJ1-6; D may be TRBD1 (6 bases). This CDR3 region has 13 residues. The germline V gene encodes CDR1 MGHRA and CDR2 YSYEKL. Trimming pared 6 bases from V and 4 bases from J, leaving 7 bases between. The chain's CDR3 is CASRDSYNSPLHF. As DNA, the CDR3 is TGCGCCAGCAGGGACAGTTATAATTCACCCCTCCACTTT.

The chain couples TRBV18 to TRBJ2-2; D possibly corresponds to TRBD1 (6 bases). Trimming cost V 3 bases and J 0 bases, with 11 bases left between them. CDR1 and CDR2 (germline): KGHSH, LQKENI. The length of the CDR3 is 16 residues. CDR3 sequence reads: CASSPRQAANTGELFF. The CDR3 DNA sequence: TGTGCCAGCTCACCCCGACAGGCCGCGAACACCGGGGAGCTGTTTTTT. Drawing the rest from reference TRBV18 and TRBJ2-2, the complete variable domain is NAGVMQNPRHLVRRRGQEARLRCSPMKGHSHVYWYRQLPEEGLKFMVYLQKENIIDESGMPKERFSAEFPKEGPSILRIQQVVRGDSAAYFCASSPRQAANTGELFFGEGSRLTVL.

The V and J genes are TRBV6-5 and TRBJ1-2, with D possibly being TRBD1 (5 bases). CDR1 and CDR2 from the germline V gene are MNHEY and SVGAGI. V was pared by 0 bases and J by 10 bases, with 21 bases between. The length of the CDR3 is 16 residues. The CDR3 sequence: CASSYSNRDQKRVYTF. The CDR3 bases are TGTGCCAGCAGTTACTCGAACCGGGACCAAAAACGGGTCTACACCTTC.

The chain uses TRBV5-1 and TRBJ1-5; 11 bases agree with TRBD1. Germline lookup yields CDR1 SGHRS and CDR2 YFSETQ. The CDR3 length is 15 residues. V was pared by 2 bases and J by 9 bases, with 7 bases of the junction left unmatched. The CDR3 sequence: CASSLRTGGVTPQHF. The CDR3, as DNA: TGCGCCAGCAGCTTAAGGACAGGGGGCGTTACGCCCCAGCATTTT.

This clone was counted between two and nine times. The chain uses TRBV7-3 and TRBJ1-1; no firm D call. V was clipped by 1 base and J by 5 bases, with 8 bases between them. Germline V CDR1 and CDR2: SGHTA, FQGTGA. The CDR3 runs to 13 residues. CDR3 nucleotide sequence: TGTGCCAGCAGCTTAAATACCGTAACTGAAGCTTTCTTT. It yields the protein CASSLNTVTEAFF.

This chain joins TRBV5-4 and TRBJ1-2, with no clear D. The V end was cut by 4 bases, the J end by 2 bases, with 15 bases between. Germline V lookup: CDR1 SGHNT, CDR2 YYREEE (reference sequence). The CDR3 is 15 amino acids. The CDR3, as DNA: TGTGCCAGCAGCCGGGTACAGACTACGAACTATGGCTACACCTTC. This translates into CASSRVQTTNYGYTF.

This sequence joins TRBV12-3 or TRBV12-4 and TRBJ2-4; possible D gene TRBD2, 6 bases. Trimming shortened V by 6 bases and J by 7 bases, and 13 bases separated the two germline ends. This CDR3 comprises 13 residues. The CDR3 loop reads CASRDSGTNIQYF. Here the CDR3 DNA reads TGTGCCAGCAGAGACTCAGGGACTAACATTCAGTACTTC.

This sequence joins TRBV9 and TRBJ2-1; tentatively, D is TRBD1 (6 bases). CDR3 length equals 12 residues. Deletions cut 3 bases from V and 10 bases from J, with 11 bases between. Looked up from germline, CDR1 is SGDLS and CDR2 is YYNGEE. The CDR3 loop reads CASSDGRGEQFF. CDR3 nucleotides: TGTGCCAGCAGCGATGGCAGGGGCGAGCAGTTCTTC.

The V gene is TRBV2, the J gene TRBJ2-1; 7 bases map to TRBD2. The CDR3 extends over 13 amino acids. Looked up from germline, CDR1 is SNHLY and CDR2 is FYNNEI. V gave up 8 bases and J gave up 6 bases; unmatched junction bases: 7. The CDR3 nucleotides are TGTGCCAGCGGGGCGGGAGAGGGCAATGAGCAGTTCTTC. Translating gives CASGAGEGNEQFF.

V usage is TRBV5-4 and J usage is TRBJ2-1; 8 bases agree with TRBD2. Germline CDR1 reads SGHNT; CDR2 reads YYREEE (reference sequence). The CDR3 runs 14 residues. V trimming: 1 base; J trimming: 9 bases; junction bases outside the gene matches: 6. CDR3 nucleotides: TGTGCCAGCAGCTTGAAACACGGGAGGGGTGAGCAGTTCTTC. This gives the protein CASSLKHGRGEQFF.

The rearrangement links TRBV14 to TRBJ2-5; no definite D call. The CDR3 covers 14 residues. Trimming stripped 4 bases from V and 1 base from J, with 10 bases between. CDR1 and CDR2 from the germline V gene are SGHDN and FVKESK. The CDR3 protein is CASSLLPSQETQYF. The CDR3 bases are TGTGCCAGCAGCCTGCTCCCCAGCCAAGAGACCCAGTACTTC.

The chain recombines TRBV2 with TRBJ2-3; D gene unclear. The germline V gene encodes CDR1 SNHLY and CDR2 FYNNEI. The CDR3 is 12 amino acids. With 4 bases removed from V and 2 bases from J, the gap between germline ends came to 4 bases. The chain's CDR3 is CASSGDTDTQYF. The CDR3 nucleotides read TGTGCCAGCAGTGGGGACACAGATACGCAGTATTTT.